One and the same sample provided the 19 T cell receptor beta chains below, sequenced in a study of T cell changes during pregnancy in multiple sclerosis. Using immunoSEQ multiplex PCR, the repertoire was profiled, and TCRdb retains in-frame clones only, with some absent. The data contain about 40,000 clones, about 90% of them seen just once; the ten biggest clones take up 0.7% to 1%. The sample consisted of CD4+ T cells from peripheral blood mononuclear cells, taken in the third trimester of pregnancy. These receptors all stem from a female donor with multiple sclerosis, enrolled in a pregnancy study.

This chain links TRBV5-1 with TRBJ1-1; 9 positions agree with TRBD1. V dropped 3 bases and J dropped 10; count of bases not matched to a gene: 7. There are 13 residues in the CDR3. Germline V gene sequence: CDR1 SGHRS, CDR2 YFSETQ. CDR3 coding DNA: TGCGCCAGCAGCTCAGGACAGGGGCTTGCAGCTTTCTTT. Its translation: CASSSGQGLAAFF.

The V and J genes are TRBV7-2 and TRBJ2-1, with 10 bases identical to TRBD1. V was pared by 1 base and J by 6 bases, with 6 bases of the junction left unmatched. This CDR3 region has 16 residues. From germline, CDR1 is SGHTA and CDR2 FQGNSA. The CDR3 bases are TGTGCCAGCAGCTTAGTGGGGACAGGGGTTGGCAATGAGCAGTTCTTC. Amino acid sequence: CASSLVGTGVGNEQFF. Variable domain in full (rest from reference TRBV7-2 and TRBJ2-1): GAGVSQSPSNKVTEKGKDVELRCDPISGHTALYWYRQSLGQGLEFLIYFQGNSAPDKSGLPSDRFSAERTGGSVSTLTIQRTQQEDSAVYLCASSLVGTGVGNEQFFGPGTRLTVL.

The chain recombines TRBV5-1 with TRBJ2-5; D not certain. CDR1 SGHRS and CDR2 YFSETQ come from the germline V gene. V was shortened by 0 bases and J by 2 bases, with 14 bases between the two germline ends. The CDR3 has 16 residues. For the CDR3, the DNA is TGCGCCAGCAGCTTGGGTTCTGCTCGGAGTCAAGAGACCCAGTACTTC. Amino acids: CASSLGSARSQETQYF.

The chain couples TRBV30 to TRBJ1-2, with D perhaps matching TRBD1 (5 bases). Deletions cut 3 bases from V and 0 bases from J, with 11 bases between. The germline V gene encodes CDR1 GTSNPN and CDR2 SVGIG (reference sequence). The CDR3 contains 14 residues. CDR3 in amino acids: CAWSDGHSNYGYTF. CDR3 nucleotides: TGTGCCTGGAGCGACGGACACTCTAACTATGGCTACACCTTC.

V usage is TRBV6-1 and J usage is TRBJ2-7; D uncertain. Germline V gene lookup returns CDR1 MNHNS and CDR2 SASEGT. V gave up 1 base and J gave up 0 bases, with 13 bases separating them. The CDR3 is 16 residues long. CDR3 in amino acids: CASSEGLVADSYEQYF. Here the CDR3 DNA reads TGTGCCAGCAGTGAAGGTCTTGTGGCGGACTCCTACGAGCAGTACTTC.

V usage is TRBV19 and J usage is TRBJ2-2, with unresolved D. CDR3 length: 16 residues. V lost 3 bases, J lost 0 bases, and 11 bases lay in between. Germline CDR1 reads LNHDA; CDR2 reads SQIVND (reference sequence). CDR3 amino acids: CASSIGRQANTGELFF. The CDR3 DNA follows: TGTGCCAGTAGTATCGGTCGGCAGGCGAACACCGGGGAGCTGTTTTTT. Full variable domain (missing parts from reference TRBV19 and TRBJ2-2): DGGITQSPKYLFRKEGQNVTLSCEQNLNHDAMYWYRQDPGQGLRLIYYSQIVNDFQKGDIAEGYSVSREKKESFPLTVTSAQKNPTAFYLCASSIGRQANTGELFFGEGSRLTVL.

The J gene is TRBJ2-7, the V gene TRBV19; 10 bases agree with TRBD1. The germline CDR1 and CDR2 sequences are LNHDA and SQIVND (reference sequence). Trimming cost V 4 bases and J 0 bases; bases outside gene matches: 9. This CDR3 comprises 17 residues. The CDR3: CASSRIPGQGSSYEQYF. The CDR3 bases are TGTGCCAGTAGTAGGATCCCGGGACAGGGGAGCTCCTACGAGCAGTACTTC. The variable domain in full, with the rest retrieved from reference TRBV19 and TRBJ2-7, is DGGITQSPKYLFRKEGQNVTLSCEQNLNHDAMYWYRQDPGQGLRLIYYSQIVNDFQKGDIAEGYSVSREKKESFPLTVTSAQKNPTAFYLCASSRIPGQGSSYEQYFGPGTRLTVT.

The V and J genes are TRBV5-1 and TRBJ2-3; maybe TRBD2 (6 bases). V lost 3 bases and J 4 bases, leaving 12 bases between the germline ends. The CDR3 is 14 residues long. Germline CDR1 reads SGHRS; CDR2 reads YFSETQ. The CDR3 DNA follows: TGCGCCAGCAGCTCAAGGACTACCTCAGATACGCAGTATTTT. Translating gives CASSSRTTSDTQYF.

This chain links TRBV7-2 with TRBJ1-5; 7 nucleotides match TRBD1. V gave up 5 bases and J gave up 7 bases; unmatched junction bases: 5. CDR1 is SGHTA, CDR2 FQGNSA, per germline. The length of the CDR3 is 13 residues. The CDR3 sequence: CASSVRGDQPQHF. DNA for the CDR3: TGTGCCAGCAGCGTCAGGGGGGACCAGCCCCAGCATTTT. Drawing the rest from reference TRBV7-2 and TRBJ1-5, the complete variable domain is GAGVSQSPSNKVTEKGKDVELRCDPISGHTALYWYRQSLGQGLEFLIYFQGNSAPDKSGLPSDRFSAERTGGSVSTLTIQRTQQEDSAVYLCASSVRGDQPQHFGDGTRLSIL.

The chain has TRBV12-5 and TRBJ1-5, with a tentative D call TRBD1 (6 bases). V was pared by 6 bases and J by 4 bases, with 19 bases between. The CDR3 extends over 16 amino acids. Germline V gives CDR1 LGHNT, CDR2 FRNRAP. The CDR3 region is CASGSSRGAGNQPQHF. CDR3 DNA sequence: TGTGCTAGTGGGAGTTCTCGGGGGGCCGGGAATCAGCCCCAGCATTTT.

The chain is built from TRBV7-9 and TRBJ1-1, with TRBD1 as a possible D gene (6 bases). CDR1 is SEHNR and CDR2 is FQNEAQ in the germline V gene (reference sequence). The CDR3 is 14 amino acids. The germline V and J ends were trimmed by 5 bases and 3 bases, with 13 bases remaining between them. CDR3 in amino acids: CASSQGQSYTEAFF. In DNA, the CDR3 is TGTGCCAGCAGCCAAGGACAGTCATACACTGAAGCTTTCTTT.

This rearrangement joins TRBV5-4 to TRBJ2-1; no firm D call. Germline V gene sequence: CDR1 SGHNT, CDR2 YYREEE (reference sequence). This CDR3 is 12 amino acids long. Between the trimmed V and J ends, which lost 1 base and 8 bases, there was a span of 7 bases. CDR3 region: CASSLSADEQFF. As DNA, the CDR3 is TGTGCCAGCAGCTTGTCCGCGGATGAGCAGTTCTTC.

The V call is TRBV7-9, the J call TRBJ2-5; D gene unclear. This CDR3 comprises 13 residues. Trimming cost V 0 bases and J 0 bases, with 2 bases left between them. Germline V gene data show CDR1 as SEHNR and CDR2 as FQNEAQ (reference sequence). As DNA, the CDR3 is TGTGCCAGCAGCTTAGCCAACCAAGAGACCCAGTACTTC. Translated, it gives CASSLANQETQYF.

The chain recombines TRBV19 with TRBJ2-3; 7 bases are a match to TRBD1. Germline CDR1 is LNHDA and CDR2 is SQIVND (reference sequence). V shed 5 bases, J shed 5 bases, and the junction held 10 bases outside the gene matches. The CDR3 extends over 15 amino acids. The CDR3 DNA reads as TGTGCCAGTAGTTCACCGGGACAGTCTCAAGATACGCAGTATTTT. Translation: CASSSPGQSQDTQYF. The complete variable domain, with remaining parts taken from reference TRBV19 and TRBJ2-3, reads DGGITQSPKYLFRKEGQNVTLSCEQNLNHDAMYWYRQDPGQGLRLIYYSQIVNDFQKGDIAEGYSVSREKKESFPLTVTSAQKNPTAFYLCASSSPGQSQDTQYFGPGTRLTVL.

This clone was seen only a few times. The chain has TRBV6-1 and TRBJ1-5; D gene ambiguous. The CDR3 is made up of 13 amino acids. Germline CDR1 reads MNHNS; CDR2 reads SASEGT. V lost 0 bases and J 10 bases, leaving 10 bases between the germline ends. The CDR3 protein is CASSEADGVPQHF. As DNA, the CDR3 is TGTGCCAGCAGTGAAGCAGACGGGGTCCCCCAGCATTTT.

This rearrangement joins TRBV5-4 to TRBJ1-4; D is undetermined. Germline loops: CDR1 SGHNT, CDR2 YYREEE (reference sequence). Trimming removed 4 bases at V and 8 bases at J, with 18 bases between. The CDR3 contains 15 residues. CDR3 amino acids: CASSPSSGVGEKLFF. For the CDR3, the DNA is TGTGCCAGCAGCCCGTCGAGCGGGGTGGGGGAAAAACTGTTTTTT. Based on the CDR3 plus reference TRBV5-4 and TRBJ1-4, the full variable domain is ETGVTQSPTHLIKTRGQQVTLRCSSQSGHNTVSWYQQALGQGPQFIFQYYREEENGRGNFPPRFSGLQFPNYSSELNVNALELDDSALYLCASSPSSGVGEKLFFGSGTQLSVL.

This chain links TRBV29-1 with TRBJ2-5; tentative D call: TRBD2 (5 bases). V lost 3 bases and J lost 3, with 11 bases in between. There are 13 residues in the CDR3. The germline CDR1 and CDR2 sequences are SQVTM and ANQGSEA. In DNA form, the CDR3 reads TGCAGCGTTGACCGGACTGAAAAAGAGACCCAGTACTTC. It codes for CSVDRTEKETQYF.

V is TRBV18 and J is TRBJ2-3; D is ambiguous. In germline, CDR1 is KGHSH, CDR2 LQKENI. CDR3 length equals 13 residues. Trimming pared 0 bases from V and 4 bases from J, leaving 5 bases between. The CDR3 nucleotides read TGTGCCAGCTCACCACCCGGTCCAGATACGCAGTATTTT. Amino acids: CASSPPGPDTQYF.

V gene TRBV9 combines with J gene TRBJ2-1; 11 bases line up with TRBD1. J gave up 7 bases and V 2 bases, and 5 bases lay outside the gene matches. This CDR3 spans 15 amino acids. Germline-derived CDR1 and CDR2 are SGDLS and YYNGEE. CDR3 DNA sequence: TGTGCCAGCAGCGTCAGGGACAGGGGGTTTAATGAGCAGTTCTTC. Amino acid sequence: CASSVRDRGFNEQFF.